The rows below give T cell receptor beta chains drawn from one sample of a study of metastatic and nonmetastatic thyroid tumors. TCRdb re-clonotyped the PCR reads through MiXCR. The repertoire holds 39,000 or so clones, with approximately 20% as singletons. The sample taken for sequencing was blood. The origin of the receptors is a female donor with papillary thyroid cancer or a benign thyroid nodule (not recorded which). Some clones in this sample may be carry-over from other donors' samples. Both conserved end residues are part of each CDR3. Each record gives: V gene, clone size, D gene, J gene, CDR3 protein, CDR3 DNA. The D gene is left open where the match is weak. Clone size, where shown, is once, few, many, or a class for clones that have expanded.

TRBV4-3	few	NA	TRBJ1-6	CASSQDDLSPLHF	TGCGCCAGCAGCCAAGATGACCTTTCACCCCTCCACTTT
TRBV11-2	NA	NA	TRBJ2-7	CASSLVGGINEQYF	TGTGCCAGCAGCTTAGTGGGGGGTATTAACGAGCAGTACTTC
TRBV5-1	medium-sized	NA	TRBJ2-2	CASSSTGRELFF	TGCGCCAGCAGCTCTACAGGGCGGGAGCTGTTTTTT
TRBV24-1	few	TRBD2	TRBJ2-3	CATSESGAGKQYF	TGTGCCACCAGCGAAAGCGGGGCGGGTAAGCAGTATTTT
TRBV11-2	many	NA	TRBJ2-1	CASSLDTEGGYGEQFF	TGTGCCAGCAGCTTAGATACAGAAGGGGGGTACGGGGAGCAGTTCTTC
TRBV28	NA	TRBD2	TRBJ2-1	CARSYPGLAEYNEQFF	TGTGCCAGAAGCTATCCGGGGCTAGCGGAATACAATGAGCAGTTCTTC
TRBV20-1	many	TRBD2	TRBJ2-7	CSASTSGTSGKNRYEQYF	TGCAGTGCTAGCACGTCCGGGACTAGCGGGAAAAATAGGTACGAGCAGTACTTC
TRBV2	NA	NA	TRBJ2-1	CASIVQRVSNEQFF	TGTGCCAGCATTGTACAGAGGGTTTCCAATGAGCAGTTCTTC
TRBV6-4	many	TRBD1	TRBJ1-5	CASSVPTGDVQPQHF	TGTGCCAGCAGTGTGCCGACAGGGGATGTCCAGCCCCAGCATTTT
TRBV7-9	many	NA	TRBJ1-1	CASKKDSLRTEAFF	TGTGCCAGCAAGAAGGACAGCCTCCGGACTGAAGCTTTCTTT
TRBV20-1	many	TRBD2	TRBJ2-2	CSAPGLAGGPSGELFF	TGCAGTGCTCCAGGACTAGCGGGAGGGCCGAGCGGGGAGCTGTTTTTT
TRBV15	many	NA	TRBJ2-3	CATSRDDFWKADTQYF	TGTGCCACCAGCAGAGATGACTTTTGGAAGGCAGATACGCAGTATTTT
TRBV4-2	medium-sized	NA	TRBJ2-1	CASSQVADNEQFF	TGTGCCAGCAGCCAAGTAGCCGACAATGAGCAGTTCTTC
TRBV6-1	NA	NA	TRBJ2-2	CASSVGLGYTGELFF	TGTGCCAGCAGTGTAGGGCTCGGGTACACCGGGGAGCTGTTTTTT
TRBV20-1	many	NA	TRBJ2-1	CSARPGRSYNEQFF	TGCAGTGCTAGGCCTGGAAGATCCTACAATGAGCAGTTCTTC